This T cell receptor (beta chain) emerged from a study of neurological immune-mediated disorders. The J segment lost 2 bases and the V segment lost 1 base, leaving 2 bases of the junction unmatched. CDR1 and CDR2 from the germline V gene are SGHRS and YFSETQ. This CDR3 comprises 15 residues. This clonotype was seen many times. The cDNA was generated through 5'RACE incorporating 10-nucleotide random UMIs. TCRdb independently ran MiXCR on the 5' RACE reads; one entry per CDR3 protein. The sample yields 35,000 to 50,000 distinct CDR3 sequences, around 2.5% seen once. This sequence was found in a man aged 50 or older with multiple sclerosis. The rearrangement joins TRBV5-1 to TRBJ2-1; 8 nucleotides line up with TRBD2. Sequences were obtained from PBMCs. CDR3 region: CASSLTGGPYNEQFF. The CDR3 DNA reads TGCGCCAGCAGCTTGACGGGGGGGCCCTACAATGAGCAGTTCTTC.